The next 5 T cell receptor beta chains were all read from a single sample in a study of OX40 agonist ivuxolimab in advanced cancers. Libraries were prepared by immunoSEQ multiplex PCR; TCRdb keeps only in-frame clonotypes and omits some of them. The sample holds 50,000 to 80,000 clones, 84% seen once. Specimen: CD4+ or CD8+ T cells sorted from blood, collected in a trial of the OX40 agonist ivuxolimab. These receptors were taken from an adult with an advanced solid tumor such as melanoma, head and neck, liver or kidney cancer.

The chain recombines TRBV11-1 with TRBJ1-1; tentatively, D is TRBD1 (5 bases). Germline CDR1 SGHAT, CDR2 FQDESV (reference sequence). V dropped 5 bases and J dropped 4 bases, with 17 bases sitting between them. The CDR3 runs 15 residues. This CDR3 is CASSALGQVGTEAFF. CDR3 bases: TGTGCCAGCAGCGCTTTGGGGCAGGTGGGCACTGAAGCTTTCTTT. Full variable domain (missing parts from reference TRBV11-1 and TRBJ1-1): EAEVAQSPRYKITEKSQAVAFWCDPISGHATLYWYRQILGQGPELLVQFQDESVVDDSQLPKDRFSAERLKGVDSTLKIQPAELGDSAMYLCASSALGQVGTEAFFGQGTRLTVV.

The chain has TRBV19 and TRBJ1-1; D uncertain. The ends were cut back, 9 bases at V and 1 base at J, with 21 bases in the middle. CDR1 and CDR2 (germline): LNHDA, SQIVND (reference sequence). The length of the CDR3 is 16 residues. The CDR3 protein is CASRLGLDPSNTEAFF. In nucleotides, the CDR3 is TGTGCCAGCCGCCTTGGGTTGGATCCTTCGAACACTGAAGCTTTCTTT.

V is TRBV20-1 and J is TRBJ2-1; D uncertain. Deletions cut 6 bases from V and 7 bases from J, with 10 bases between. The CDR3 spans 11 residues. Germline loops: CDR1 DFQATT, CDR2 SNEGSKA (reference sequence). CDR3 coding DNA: TGCAGTGCGCCCGCCGGGAATGAGCAGTTCTTC. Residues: CSAPAGNEQFF.

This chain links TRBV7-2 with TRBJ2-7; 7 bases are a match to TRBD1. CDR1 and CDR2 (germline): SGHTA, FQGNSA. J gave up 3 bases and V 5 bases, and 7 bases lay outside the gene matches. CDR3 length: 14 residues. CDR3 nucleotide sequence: TGTGCCAGCAGCCCGACGGACAGGAGCTACGAGCAGTACTTC. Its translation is CASSPTDRSYEQYF.

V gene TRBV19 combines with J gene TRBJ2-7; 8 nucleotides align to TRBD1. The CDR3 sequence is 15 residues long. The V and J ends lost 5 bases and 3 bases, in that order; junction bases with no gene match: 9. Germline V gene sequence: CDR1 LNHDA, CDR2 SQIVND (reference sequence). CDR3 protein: CASSFAGQDYYEQYF. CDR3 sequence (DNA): TGTGCCAGTAGTTTCGCGGGACAGGATTACTACGAGCAGTACTTC.